This T cell receptor beta chain was recovered during a study of blood T cell repertoires in COVID-19. This table comes from immunoSEQ multiplex PCR, and its TCRdb copy is limited to in-frame clones, with some not included. The sample yields nearly 50,000 clones, 86% seen once. The clonotype originates from a woman aged 60-75 years with acute or convalescent COVID-19. The specimen was peripheral blood.

The CDR3 bases are TGTGCCAGCAGCTTAGGGGGGGGGCCGGATACGCAGTATTTT. Its protein product is CASSLGGGPDTQYF. The V and J genes are TRBV11-2 and TRBJ2-3, with D tentatively TRBD2 (7 bases). Per the germline V gene, CDR1 is SGHAT and CDR2 is FQNNGV. V lost 1 base to trimming and J lost 6 bases, with 11 bases between them. The CDR3 is 14 amino acids. Based on the CDR3 plus reference TRBV11-2 and TRBJ2-3, the full variable domain is EAGVAQSPRYKIIEKRQSVAFWCNPISGHATLYWYQQILGQGPKLLIQFQNNGVVDDSQLPKDRFSAERLKGVDSTLKIQPAKLEDSAVYLCASSLGGGPDTQYFGPGTRLTVL.